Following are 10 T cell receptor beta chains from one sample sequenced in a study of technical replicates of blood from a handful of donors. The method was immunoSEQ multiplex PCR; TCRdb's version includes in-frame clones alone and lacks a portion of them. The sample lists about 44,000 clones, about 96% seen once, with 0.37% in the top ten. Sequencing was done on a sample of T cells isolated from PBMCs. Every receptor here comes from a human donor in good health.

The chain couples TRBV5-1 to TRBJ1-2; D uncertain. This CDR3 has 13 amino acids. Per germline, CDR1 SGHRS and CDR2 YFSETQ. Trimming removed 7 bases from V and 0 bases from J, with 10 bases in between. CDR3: CASREGTNYGYTF. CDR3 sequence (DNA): TGCGCCAGCCGGGAGGGAACTAACTATGGCTACACCTTC.

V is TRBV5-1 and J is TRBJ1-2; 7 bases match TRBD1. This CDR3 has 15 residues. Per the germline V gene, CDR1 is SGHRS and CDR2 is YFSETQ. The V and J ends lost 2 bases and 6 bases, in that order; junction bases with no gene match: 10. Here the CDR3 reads CASSFSRDSSNGYTF. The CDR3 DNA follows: TGCGCCAGCAGCTTTTCACGGGACAGTTCTAATGGCTACACCTTC.

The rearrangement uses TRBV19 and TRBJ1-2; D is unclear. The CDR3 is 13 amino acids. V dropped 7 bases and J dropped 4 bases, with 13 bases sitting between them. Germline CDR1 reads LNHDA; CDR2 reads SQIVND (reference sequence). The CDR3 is CASNYQNSYGYTF. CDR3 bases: TGTGCCAGTAATTATCAGAATTCCTATGGCTACACCTTC.

In DNA, the CDR3 is TGTGCCAGCAGTGAGGGGCAGCTCAATGAGCAGTTCTTC. Its translation is CASSEGQLNEQFF. This chain connects TRBV2 to TRBJ2-1; a weak D match, TRBD1 (5 bases). The germline V gene encodes CDR1 SNHLY and CDR2 FYNNEI. The CDR3 has 13 residues. Trimming removed 3 bases at V and 6 bases at J, with 9 bases between. Based on the CDR3 plus reference TRBV2 and TRBJ2-1, the full variable domain is EPEVTQTPSHQVTQMGQEVILRCVPISNHLYFYWYRQILGQKVEFLVSFYNNEISEKSEIFDDQFSVERPDGSNFTLKIRSTKLEDSAMYFCASSEGQLNEQFFGPGTRLTVL.

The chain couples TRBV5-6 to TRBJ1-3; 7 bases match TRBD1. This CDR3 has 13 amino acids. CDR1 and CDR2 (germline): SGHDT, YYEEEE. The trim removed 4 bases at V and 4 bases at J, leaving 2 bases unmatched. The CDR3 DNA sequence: TGTGCCAGCAGCCAGGGACAGGGAAACACCATATATTTT. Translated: CASSQGQGNTIYF.

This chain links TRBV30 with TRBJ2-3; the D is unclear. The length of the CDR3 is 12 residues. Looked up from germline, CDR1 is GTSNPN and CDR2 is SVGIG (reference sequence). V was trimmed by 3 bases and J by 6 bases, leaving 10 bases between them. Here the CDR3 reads CAWSPLADTQYF. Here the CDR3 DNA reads TGTGCCTGGAGCCCCTTAGCTGATACGCAGTATTTT.

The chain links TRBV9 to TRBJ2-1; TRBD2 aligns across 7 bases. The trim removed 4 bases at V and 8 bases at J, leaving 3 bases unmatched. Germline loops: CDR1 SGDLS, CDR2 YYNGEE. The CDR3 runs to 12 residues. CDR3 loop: CASSPGGHEQFF. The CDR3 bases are TGTGCCAGCAGCCCGGGGGGTCATGAGCAGTTCTTC.

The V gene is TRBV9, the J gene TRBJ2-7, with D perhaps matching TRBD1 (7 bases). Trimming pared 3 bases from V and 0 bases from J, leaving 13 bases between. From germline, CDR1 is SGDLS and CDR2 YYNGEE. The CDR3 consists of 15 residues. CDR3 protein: CASSAGGTASYEQYF. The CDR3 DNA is TGTGCCAGCAGCGCAGGGGGGACTGCCTCCTACGAGCAGTACTTC.

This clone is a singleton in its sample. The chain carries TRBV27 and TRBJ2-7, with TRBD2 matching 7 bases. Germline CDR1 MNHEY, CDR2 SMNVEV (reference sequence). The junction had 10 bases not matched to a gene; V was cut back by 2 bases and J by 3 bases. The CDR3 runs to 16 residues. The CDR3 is CASSLDFRREIYEQYF. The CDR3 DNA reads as TGTGCCAGCAGTTTAGACTTCCGGCGGGAGATCTACGAGCAGTACTTC.

The CDR3 DNA reads as TGTGCCATCAGTGAGTCGTGGGGACTAGCGGGAGAGGGTGCAGATACGCAGTATTTT. Encoded protein: CAISESWGLAGEGADTQYF. The genes are TRBV10-3 and TRBJ2-3; 14 positions agree with TRBD2. This CDR3 is 19 amino acids long. Germline V gene data show CDR1 as ENHRY and CDR2 as SYGVKD. The trim removed 0 bases at V and 4 bases at J, leaving 9 bases unmatched.